This entry features one T cell receptor beta chain sequence. The data stem from a study of blood T cell repertoires in COVID-19. Method: immunoSEQ multiplex PCR; TCRdb's copy keeps in-frame clones and lacks some. The sample lists 100,000 or so clones, roughly 92% occurring once. What was sequenced was peripheral blood. The receptor was isolated from a man aged 65 to 85 with acute or convalescent COVID-19.

This CDR3 reads CASGGMSSYNEQFF. CDR3 DNA: TGTGCCAGCGGCGGGATGAGCTCCTACAATGAGCAGTTCTTC. This rearrangement joins TRBV5-5 to TRBJ2-1, with D perhaps TRBD2 (6 bases). This CDR3 is 14 amino acids long. The germline V gene encodes CDR1 SGHKS and CDR2 YYEKEE (reference sequence). The V end was cut by 7 bases, the J end by 0 bases, with 11 bases between. The entire variable domain, with the rest obtained from reference TRBV5-5 and TRBJ2-1, is as follows: DAGVTQSPTHLIKTRGQQVTLRCSPISGHKSVSWYQQVLGQGPQFIFQYYEKEERGRGNFPDRFSARQFPNYSSELNVNALLLGDSALYLCASGGMSSYNEQFFGPGTRLTVL.